This entry features one T cell receptor (beta chain) sequence. The antigen remains undetermined. It was with 60 Vbeta and 13 Jbeta primers that the PCR ran. TCRdb keeps only in-frame clones here, not all; method: immunoSEQ multiplex PCR. The sample lists over 200,000 clones, about two thirds occurring once. The germline V gene has CDR1 SGHRS and CDR2 YFSETQ. Trimming took 0 bases from V and 5 from J, leaving 13 bases between them. This CDR3 contains 15 residues. This record comes from a study of cytomegalovirus exposure and HLA in healthy donors. General study results and limits: Later analysis demonstrated an association between a missense DCLRE1C variant and TCR beta V- and J-gene trimming. Under in vitro conditions, a few CMV-associated chains were confirmed as specific for CMV antigens. The authors later found most CMV-associated TCR beta chains appeared HLA-restricted. Altogether, some 170 TCR beta chains were recorded as cytomegalovirus-associated.

This receptor was identified in a man aged 35 to 55 in good health and CMV-seropositive. This chain joins TRBV5-1 and TRBJ2-3; D is possibly TRBD2 (5 bases). The specimen was PBMCs. The CDR3 is CASSLVAGRVDTQYF. The CDR3 DNA reads TGCGCCAGCAGCTTGGTTGCGGGTAGGGTAGATACGCAGTATTTT.